This TCR beta chain is drawn from a study of T cells after posttransplantation cyclophosphamide. V shed 5 bases and J 2 bases; nucleotides not matched to a gene: 8. CDR3 length: 17 amino acids. Libraries were prepared by immunoSEQ multiplex PCR; TCRdb keeps only in-frame clonotypes and omits some of them. The table includes approximately 6,600 clones, roughly 98% detected once. The chain combines TRBV5-3 with TRBJ2-1; 12 bases are shared with TRBD2. TRBV5-3 is an open reading frame whose function is uncertain. The material sequenced was memory CD4+ T cells sorted from PBMCs. The sequence was collected from a man aged 40-55 years in good health, CMV-negative, and a related stem cell transplant donor. The CDR3 region has the DNA TGTGCCAGAAGTCCCGGGACTAGCGGGCGGACCTACAATGAGCAGTTCTTC. The encoded protein is CARSPGTSGRTYNEQFF.